The rows below give T cell receptor beta chains drawn from one sample of a study of T cell repertoires in cytomegalovirus infection. TCRdb independently ran MiXCR on the reads; one entry per CDR3 protein. The sample lists around 800,000 distinct CDR3 sequences; less than 35% were seen once. No antigen is known for these receptors. This material consisted of cultured CD8+ T cells from PBMCs, taken from culture after CMV antigen stimulation. The receptors derive from a human donor in good health (CMV status not recorded). Some clones in this sample may be carry-over from other donors' samples. Both conserved end residues are part of each CDR3. D genes are given only for firm matches. Some rows mark clone size as missing; the rest say once, few, many or name a class of expanded clone.

TRBV7-9	many	TRBJ1-2	-	CASSSTGTKGYTF	TGTGCCAGCAGCTCGACCGGTACAAAGGGCTACACCTTC
TRBV28	few	TRBJ2-2	TRBD1	CASSLLGQGRFVGELFF	TGTGCCAGCAGTTTACTCGGACAGGGACGGTTTGTCGGGGAGCTGTTTTTT
TRBV3-1	-	TRBJ2-1	-	CASTPRGGLYNEQFF	TGTGCCAGCACTCCACGTGGGGGGCTCTACAATGAGCAGTTCTTC
TRBV19	few	TRBJ1-5	-	CASRGRASNQPQHF	TGTGCCAGTAGAGGGAGGGCCAGCAATCAGCCCCAGCATTTT
TRBV2	-	TRBJ2-4	-	CASPDTLEASRDIQYF	TGTGCCAGCCCCGATACCCTAGAGGCGTCTAGAGACATTCAGTACTTC
TRBV2	-	TRBJ1-3	-	CASSDPREDGDTIYF	TGTGCCAGCAGTGATCCAAGGGAGGATGGGGACACCATATATTTT
TRBV7-9	once	TRBJ1-1	-	CASRYRAEAFF	TGTGCCAGCAGGTATAGGGCTGAAGCTTTCTTT
TRBV19	-	TRBJ1-2	-	CATQGYGYTF	TGTGCCACGCAGGGGTATGGCTACACCTTC
TRBV10-2	few	TRBJ1-5	TRBD1	CASSEGGFQPQHF	TGCGCCAGCAGTGAAGGGGGCTTTCAGCCCCAGCATTTT
TRBV6-1	few	TRBJ2-1	TRBD2	CASGASGDYNEQFF	TGTGCCAGCGGCGCTAGCGGGGACTACAATGAGCAGTTCTTC
TRBV20-1	-	TRBJ1-1	-	CSALQGTEAFF	TGCAGTGCTCTACAGGGCACTGAAGCTTTCTTT
TRBV19	-	TRBJ1-2	-	CASNQGYNYGYTF	TGTGCCAGTAATCAGGGATACAACTATGGCTACACCTTC
TRBV12-3/TRBV12-4	-	TRBJ1-1	-	CASSFSVDPEAFF	TGTGCCAGCAGTTTCTCGGTAGACCCTGAAGCTTTCTTT
TRBV20-1	few	TRBJ2-1	TRBD2	CSARVLAGGHEQFF	TGCAGTGCTAGAGTACTAGCGGGGGGGCATGAGCAGTTCTTC
TRBV7-8	many	TRBJ2-3	-	CASSSHTSRAVADTQYF	TGTGCCAGCAGCTCGCACACTAGCAGGGCTGTCGCAGATACGCAGTATTTT
TRBV6-5	few	TRBJ2-2	-	CASSYSNGPLGTGELFF	TGTGCCAGCAGTTACTCGAATGGTCCACTAGGTACCGGGGAGCTGTTTTTT
TRBV5-6	few	TRBJ2-1	-	CASGAAGQTYNEQFF	TGTGCCAGCGGAGCTGCGGGACAGACCTACAATGAGCAGTTCTTC
TRBV3-1	-	TRBJ1-1	-	CASSQNLAMGGRHTEAFF	TGTGCCAGCAGCCAAAACCTTGCCATGGGGGGACGGCACACTGAAGCTTTCTTT
TRBV23-1	few	TRBJ2-4	-	CASSQFRNSLAKNIQYF	TGCGCCAGCAGTCAATTCCGTAACAGCTTAGCCAAAAACATTCAGTACTTC
TRBV27	few	TRBJ1-2	TRBD1	CASSLTGGGGYGYTF	TGTGCCAGCAGTTTGACAGGGGGCGGTGGCTATGGCTACACCTTC
TRBV7-2	many	TRBJ2-1	-	CASSFRRLADLNEQFF	TGTGCCAGCAGCTTTCGCAGGCTAGCAGACCTCAATGAGCAGTTCTTC
TRBV2	-	TRBJ1-3	-	CASSELVRVTGNTIYF	TGTGCCAGCAGTGAACTTGTTCGGGTAACTGGAAACACCATATATTTT
TRBV20-1	-	TRBJ1-5	-	CSARDLQGPGQPQHF	TGCAGTGCTAGAGATCTTCAGGGGCCTGGGCAGCCCCAGCATTTT
TRBV27	few	TRBJ1-2	-	CASSSLGDYGYTF	TGTGCCAGCAGCTCCCTGGGGGACTATGGCTACACCTTC